Shown below are 8 T cell receptor beta chains from a single sample sequenced in a study of blood T cell repertoires in COVID-19. Profiling relied on immunoSEQ multiplex PCR, and the TCRdb table lists in-frame clones only, not all of them. The table lists 150,000 to 200,000 clones, more than 75% of them singletons. Input material: PBMCs or T cells enriched from blood (not recorded which). The source is a woman under 40 who had recovered from COVID-19.

The V call is TRBV19, the J call TRBJ1-4; 10 bases align to TRBD1. V lost 3 bases and J lost 10; bases outside the gene matches: 5. This CDR3 is 14 amino acids long. Germline V gene sequence: CDR1 LNHDA, CDR2 SQIVND (reference sequence). This CDR3 is CASSIGTGDAKLFF. The CDR3 DNA sequence: TGTGCCAGTAGTATTGGGACAGGGGATGCAAAACTGTTTTTT.

The V gene is TRBV6-5, the J gene TRBJ2-7, with 8 bases matching TRBD1. V shed 6 bases and J 2 bases; nucleotides not matched to a gene: 9. Germline V gene data show CDR1 as MNHEY and CDR2 as SVGAGI. The CDR3 loop spans 15 amino acids. CDR3 in amino acids: CASSSGQGGAYEQYF. CDR3 coding DNA: TGTGCCAGCAGCTCCGGACAGGGCGGTGCCTACGAGCAGTACTTC.

This clone was recorded once. CDR3 coding DNA: TGCGCCAGCAGCCCCGAACTAGCGGGAGCCTACAATGAGCAGTTCTTC. Its protein is CASSPELAGAYNEQFF. The V gene is TRBV5-1, the J gene TRBJ2-1; 11 bases match TRBD2. The germline V gene encodes CDR1 SGHRS and CDR2 YFSETQ. The CDR3 runs to 16 residues. V was clipped by 4 bases and J by 2 bases; unmatched bases: 5.

The chain has TRBV24-1 and TRBJ2-3, with D hard to call. CDR1 is KGHDR and CDR2 is SFDVKD in the germline V gene. The V end was cut by 7 bases, the J end by 5 bases, with 6 bases between. The CDR3 consists of 11 residues. The CDR3 sequence is CATRAKDTQYF. DNA for the CDR3: TGTGCCACCAGAGCAAAAGATACGCAGTATTTT.

V is TRBV2 and J is TRBJ2-1, with D possibly matching TRBD2 (5 bases). The V end lost 8 bases, the J end lost 4 bases, and 18 bases lay between the germline ends. The germline V gene has CDR1 SNHLY and CDR2 FYNNEI. This CDR3 has 15 amino acids. CDR3 coding DNA: TGTGCCAGCTACGTGGGAGAAGGTTTTTACAATGAGCAGTTCTTC. Translation gives CASYVGEGFYNEQFF.

The V gene is TRBV7-9, the J gene TRBJ2-3, with 10 bases aligning to TRBD1. CDR3 length: 18 residues. V was pared by 5 bases and J by 4 bases, with 15 bases of the junction left unmatched. CDR1 and CDR2 (germline): SEHNR, FQNEAQ (reference sequence). The CDR3 DNA reads TGTGCCAGCAGCACGCCCCCAGGACAGGGGGAAAGCGCAGATACGCAGTATTTT. Protein product: CASSTPPGQGESADTQYF.

The count of this clone is one. The rearrangement joins TRBV6-1 to TRBJ1-2, with D perhaps matching TRBD1 (6 bases). V was shortened by 3 bases and J by 5 bases, with 10 bases between the two germline ends. The germline V gene has CDR1 MNHNS and CDR2 SASEGT. The CDR3 is 13 amino acids. CDR3 sequence (DNA): TGTGCCAGCAGTGATTTCCAGGGGTATGGCTACACCTTC. It specifies CASSDFQGYGYTF.

This clone was recorded once. The rearrangement links TRBV11-2 to TRBJ2-1, with 9 positions matching TRBD2. The CDR3 runs 15 residues. Trimming at V came to 2 bases and at J to 7 bases, leaving 6 bases not matched to a gene. The V gene's germline CDR1 is SGHAT and CDR2 FQNNGV. In DNA, the CDR3 is TGTGCCAGCAGCTTATCCGCGGGAGGGGAAAATGAGCAGTTCTTC. Translation: CASSLSAGGENEQFF.